The 19 T cell receptor beta chains presented below share a single source sample, sequenced in a study of blood T cell repertoires in COVID-19. Clones were read by immunoSEQ multiplex PCR, and TCRdb kept only the in-frame ones, dropping some. The data show around 260,000 clones, roughly nine tenths seen once. Sequencing was performed on peripheral blood. These receptors originate from a man aged 60 to 75 who had recovered from COVID-19.

The V and J genes are TRBV2 and TRBJ1-1; 9 nucleotides align to TRBD1. Trimming removed 5 bases from V and 5 bases from J; junction bases left unmatched: 12. In germline, CDR1 is SNHLY, CDR2 FYNNEI. The CDR3 is made up of 16 amino acids. CDR3 in amino acids: CASSPGQGTGGTEAFF. Written as DNA, the CDR3 is TGTGCCAGCAGTCCTGGACAGGGGACGGGAGGGACTGAAGCTTTCTTT.

This clone showed up just once. This rearrangement joins TRBV29-1 to TRBJ2-3, with D tentatively TRBD1 (5 bases). CDR1 and CDR2 (germline): SQVTM, ANQGSEA. This CDR3 region has 16 residues. V dropped 3 bases and J dropped 0 bases, with 16 bases sitting between them. This CDR3 reads CSVEPRQGVSTDTQYF. Here the CDR3 DNA reads TGCAGCGTTGAGCCCCGGCAGGGTGTGAGCACAGATACGCAGTATTTT.

This clone came up once. The rearrangement uses TRBV9 and TRBJ2-1; D gene ambiguous. The V and J ends lost 0 bases and 4 bases respectively, with 5 bases between them. The length of the CDR3 is 13 residues. Germline V gene sequence: CDR1 SGDLS, CDR2 YYNGEE. This chain's CDR3 is CASSVATYNEQFF. The CDR3 DNA reads TGTGCCAGCAGCGTAGCGACTTACAATGAGCAGTTCTTC.

The chain links TRBV5-4 to TRBJ2-7; a weak D match, TRBD1 (5 bases). The CDR3 totals 15 residues. Germline assignment: CDR1 SGHNT and CDR2 YYREEE (reference sequence). The ends were cut back, 4 bases at V and 2 bases at J, with 16 bases in the middle. This chain's CDR3 is CASSTDWGNAYEQYF. CDR3 bases: TGTGCCAGCAGCACCGATTGGGGCAATGCCTACGAGCAGTACTTC.

The chain couples TRBV14 to TRBJ1-6, with D perhaps matching TRBD1 (6 bases). V was trimmed by 4 bases and J by 6 bases, leaving 13 bases between them. This CDR3 has 15 amino acids. Germline V lookup: CDR1 SGHDN, CDR2 FVKESK. The CDR3 DNA is TGTGCCAGCAGCCGCTTGGGACACCTTAATTCACCCCTCCACTTT. The encoded protein is CASSRLGHLNSPLHF.

The chain couples TRBV7-8 to TRBJ2-7; 12 positions match TRBD2. The germline V gene has CDR1 SGHVS and CDR2 FQNEAQ. This CDR3 is built from 16 residues. After removal of 3 bases from V and 4 bases from J, the junction contained 7 bases not matched to a gene. This chain's CDR3 is CASSFGLAGFAYEQYF. The CDR3 DNA is TGTGCCAGCAGCTTCGGACTAGCGGGGTTCGCGTACGAGCAGTACTTC.

This chain connects TRBV5-1 to TRBJ2-3; 7 bases line up with TRBD1. Looked up from germline, CDR1 is SGHRS and CDR2 is YFSETQ. The CDR3 totals 15 residues. Losses at the gene ends were 0 bases for V and 2 bases for J; bases not matched to a gene: 3. CDR3 sequence: CASSLARGPTDTQYF. DNA for the CDR3: TGCGCCAGCAGCTTGGCGAGGGGGCCCACAGATACGCAGTATTTT.

The rearrangement links TRBV7-6 to TRBJ2-1, with 10 bases lining up with TRBD2. The CDR3 is made up of 16 amino acids. Per the germline V gene, CDR1 is SGHVS and CDR2 is FNYEAQ. Germline trimming cut 5 bases from V and 2 bases from J; bases unmatched to any gene: 6. CDR3 sequence (DNA): TGTGCCAGCAGCAAAGGACTAGCGGATGCCTACAATGAGCAGTTCTTC. As protein: CASSKGLADAYNEQFF.

The CDR3 DNA reads TGCGCCAGCAGCCCCCCTCCGGGAGGGCTAGATATTGAAGCTTTCTTT. Protein product: CASSPPPGGLDIEAFF. V gene TRBV4-1 combines with J gene TRBJ1-1, with D uncertain. CDR1 is MGHRA, CDR2 YSYEKL, per germline. Trimming removed 4 bases from V and 7 bases from J, with 22 bases in between. The length of the CDR3 is 16 residues.

The chain combines TRBV7-6 with TRBJ2-7; TRBD2 matches 9 bases. The trim removed 4 bases at V and 2 bases at J, leaving 9 bases unmatched. This CDR3 has 16 amino acids. CDR1 SGHVS and CDR2 FNYEAQ come from the germline V gene. The CDR3 DNA reads as TGTGCCAGCAGCTCCCAGAGTAGCGGGGGTCCCTACGAGCAGTACTTC. Protein: CASSSQSSGGPYEQYF.

The J gene is TRBJ1-2, the V gene TRBV2; weak D call: TRBD1 (5 bases). The CDR3 has 15 amino acids. V dropped 6 bases and J dropped 4 bases, with 18 bases sitting between them. Germline V lookup: CDR1 SNHLY, CDR2 FYNNEI. CDR3 sequence: CASSPAGPLGYGYTF. In nucleotides, the CDR3 is TGTGCCAGCAGCCCAGCGGGACCCCTCGGCTATGGCTACACCTTC.

J is TRBJ2-3 and V is TRBV13; D may be TRBD2 (5 bases). Germline loops: CDR1 PRHDT, CDR2 FYEKMQ (reference sequence). V dropped 4 bases and J dropped 5 bases, with 19 bases sitting between them. The CDR3 spans 16 residues. CDR3 sequence reads: CASSSKPLREGDTQYF. CDR3 sequence (DNA): TGTGCCAGCAGCTCCAAACCCCTCCGCGAGGGAGATACGCAGTATTTT.

The rearrangement links TRBV15 to TRBJ1-4; 7 bases are a match to TRBD1. The length of the CDR3 is 15 residues. Germline CDR1 and CDR2: LNHNV and YYDKDF (reference sequence). Losses at the gene ends were 1 base for V and 8 bases for J; bases not matched to a gene: 7. CDR3: CATSRVTGKGEKLFF. The CDR3 DNA is TGTGCCACCAGCAGAGTGACAGGGAAGGGAGAAAAACTGTTTTTT.

The chain has TRBV19 and TRBJ1-5; 10 nucleotides align to TRBD1. The CDR3 is 18 residues long. V trimming: 3 bases; J trimming: 4 bases; junction bases outside the gene matches: 12. Per the germline V gene, CDR1 is LNHDA and CDR2 is SQIVND (reference sequence). CDR3 loop: CASSIWGRGTGVNQPQHF. CDR3 nucleotides: TGTGCCAGTAGTATTTGGGGGCGGGGGACAGGGGTTAATCAGCCCCAGCATTTT.

The rearrangement links TRBV24-1 to TRBJ2-2; 8 bases fit TRBD1. The CDR3 runs 15 residues. The germline gives CDR1 KGHDR, CDR2 SFDVKD. V lost 4 bases and J lost 3; bases outside the gene matches: 3. CDR3 region: CATSDQDRDTGELFF. CDR3 coding DNA: TGTGCCACCAGTGACCAGGACAGGGACACCGGGGAGCTGTTTTTT.

This clone was seen once. The chain combines TRBV5-6 with TRBJ1-2; 7 nucleotides align to TRBD1. CDR1 is SGHDT, CDR2 YYEEEE, per germline. The junction had 11 bases not matched to a gene; V was cut back by 2 bases and J by 1 base. The CDR3 is made up of 17 amino acids. CDR3 loop: CASSLTPTDRVNYGYTF. The CDR3 DNA is TGTGCCAGCAGCTTAACCCCTACCGACAGGGTTAACTATGGCTACACCTTC.

J is TRBJ2-1 and V is TRBV7-3, with TRBD2 as a possible D gene (6 bases). Trimming took 5 bases from V and 6 from J, leaving 11 bases between them. This CDR3 contains 13 residues. CDR1 and CDR2 from the germline V gene are SGHTA and FQGTGA. The DNA for the CDR3 is TGTGCCAGCAGCCCCGGGAGCCCCAATGAGCAGTTCTTC. Translation gives CASSPGSPNEQFF.

The V and J genes are TRBV27 and TRBJ2-2; perhaps TRBD2 as D (6 bases). The CDR3 totals 15 residues. V dropped 2 bases and J dropped 1 base, with 8 bases sitting between them. Germline loops: CDR1 MNHEY, CDR2 SMNVEV (reference sequence). This CDR3 reads CASSLGRGNTGELFF. CDR3 nucleotide sequence: TGTGCCAGCAGTTTAGGGCGGGGGAACACCGGGGAGCTGTTTTTT.

The chain links TRBV29-1 to TRBJ1-1, with 11 bases aligning to TRBD1. With 7 bases clipped from V and 4 bases from J, the junction kept 5 bases outside the gene matches. The CDR3 length is 13 residues. The germline V gene encodes CDR1 SQVTM and CDR2 ANQGSEA. In DNA, the CDR3 is TGCAGCGGACTAGGGACAGGGGGCACTGAAGCTTTCTTT. Its translation: CSGLGTGGTEAFF. Complete variable domain (other parts from reference TRBV29-1 and TRBJ1-1): SAVISQKPSRDICQRGTSLTIQCQVDSQVTMMFWYRQQPGQSLTLIATANQGSEATYESGFVIDKFPISRPNLTFSTLTVSNMSPEDSSIYLCSGLGTGGTEAFFGQGTRLTVV.